Presented here are 28 T cell receptor beta chains from one specimen sequenced in a study of blood T cell repertoires in COVID-19. Clones were read by immunoSEQ multiplex PCR, and TCRdb kept only the in-frame ones, dropping some. In the table there are about 100,000 clones, 85% of which are singletons. Sample: peripheral blood. These receptors were obtained from a middle-aged man with active or convalescent COVID-19.

V and J are TRBV4-1 and TRBJ2-5, with D possibly matching TRBD2 (6 bases). From germline, CDR1 is MGHRA and CDR2 YSYEKL. The V gene lost 1 base and the J gene lost 2 bases, with 14 bases spanning the gap. The CDR3 is 16 residues long. In DNA, the CDR3 is TGCGCCAGCAGCCAAGGGATTAGCGGCCCTCAAGAGACCCAGTACTTC. Amino acid sequence: CASSQGISGPQETQYF.

The rearrangement joins TRBV7-9 to TRBJ1-5; perhaps TRBD1 as D (5 bases). Germline V CDR1 and CDR2: SEHNR, FQNEAQ (reference sequence). This CDR3 comprises 14 residues. Between the trimmed V and J ends, which lost 3 bases and 6 bases, there was a span of 12 bases. The CDR3: CASSFQGRGQPQHF. CDR3 DNA: TGTGCCAGCAGCTTTCAGGGAAGGGGTCAGCCCCAGCATTTT.

The sample holds one count of this clone. This chain uses TRBV2 with TRBJ1-3, with D possibly being TRBD1 (5 bases). This CDR3 comprises 15 residues. The V end lost 2 bases, the J end lost 3 bases, and 11 bases lay between the germline ends. CDR1 SNHLY and CDR2 FYNNEI come from the germline V gene. DNA of the CDR3: TGTGCCAGCAGTGAATCAGGGCTCGGTGGAAACACCATATATTTT. Translated, it gives CASSESGLGGNTIYF.

This clone was picked up a small number of times. The J gene is TRBJ1-1, the V gene TRBV11-3; D possibly corresponds to TRBD1 (6 bases). Trimming removed 1 base from V and 1 base from J, with 13 bases in between. The CDR3 is 16 residues long. CDR1 and CDR2 from the germline V gene are SGHNT and YENEEA. CDR3 in amino acids: CASSLGNRESNTEAFF. CDR3 DNA: TGTGCCAGCAGCTTAGGGAACAGGGAGTCGAACACTGAAGCTTTCTTT. The variable domain in full, with the rest retrieved from reference TRBV11-3 and TRBJ1-1, is EAGVVQSPRYKIIEKKQPVAFWCNPISGHNTLYWYLQNLGQGPELLIRYENEEAVDDSQLPKDRFSAERLKGVDSTLKIQPAELGDSAVYLCASSLGNRESNTEAFFGQGTRLTVV.

The chain has TRBV3-1 (or the pseudogene TRBV3-2) and TRBJ2-5; the D gene is possibly TRBD2 (5 bases). The V gene lost 6 bases and the J gene lost 4 bases, with 12 bases spanning the gap. CDR1 and CDR2 from the germline V gene are LGHDT and YNNKEL (reference sequence). The CDR3 is made up of 13 amino acids. The CDR3 bases are TGTGCCAGCAGTACTACTAGTGGAGAGACCCAGTACTTC. Its protein product is CASSTTSGETQYF.

The chain uses TRBV30 and TRBJ1-1; a possible D gene is TRBD1 (6 bases). V was cut by 3 bases and J by 11 bases, with 16 bases left in between. The CDR3 sequence is 12 residues long. The germline V gene encodes CDR1 GTSNPN and CDR2 SVGIG (reference sequence). This CDR3 reads CAWRDNREWAFF. The CDR3 DNA is TGTGCCTGGAGGGACAACAGGGAATGGGCTTTCTTT.

The CDR3 loop is CASSLVVDSEQYF. CDR3 nucleotides: TGCGCCAGCAGCTTGGTGGTAGACTCGGAGCAGTACTTC. The chain uses TRBV5-1 and TRBJ2-7; D gene unclear. Germline assignment: CDR1 SGHRS and CDR2 YFSETQ. This CDR3 is 13 amino acids long. V dropped 0 bases and J dropped 7 bases, with 11 bases sitting between them. Full variable domain (rest looked up from reference TRBV5-1 and TRBJ2-7): KAGVTQTPRYLIKTRGQQVTLSCSPISGHRSVSWYQQTPGQGLQFLFEYFSETQRNKGNFPGRFSGRQFSNSRSEMNVSTLELGDSALYLCASSLVVDSEQYFGPGTRLTVT.

The chain uses TRBV11-3 and TRBJ1-2; 8 nucleotides align to TRBD1. Germline V lookup: CDR1 SGHNT, CDR2 YENEEA. V was pared by 0 bases and J by 6 bases, with 0 bases of the junction left unmatched. The CDR3 sequence is 13 residues long. The CDR3 spells CASSLEDRDGYTF. In DNA form, the CDR3 reads TGTGCCAGCAGCTTAGAGGACAGGGATGGCTACACCTTC.

This chain joins TRBV5-8 and TRBJ1-1, with 8 bases lining up with TRBD1. The V and J ends lost 0 bases and 11 bases, in that order; junction bases with no gene match: 6. The CDR3 is 13 amino acids. Per the germline V gene, CDR1 is SGHTS and CDR2 is YDEGEE. The CDR3, as DNA: TGTGCCAGCAGCTTGGAATCAGGGGGCCTCGCTTTCTTT. Protein sequence: CASSLESGGLAFF.

V usage is TRBV14 and J usage is TRBJ2-7, with TRBD1 matching 10 bases. Germline V gene sequence: CDR1 SGHDN, CDR2 FVKESK. The CDR3 is made up of 16 amino acids. V shed 2 bases, J shed 5 bases, and the junction held 9 bases outside the gene matches. CDR3 protein: CASSQNSRQGAHEQYF. For the CDR3, the DNA is TGTGCCAGCAGCCAAAATTCGAGACAGGGGGCCCACGAGCAGTACTTC.

V and J are TRBV3-1 (or the pseudogene TRBV3-2) and TRBJ2-2, with TRBD2 matching over 9 bases. This CDR3 comprises 14 residues. V was pared by 7 bases and J by 3 bases, with 3 bases of the junction left unmatched. Per germline, CDR1 LGHDT and CDR2 YNNKEL (reference sequence). This chain's CDR3 is CASIAGADTGELFF. For the CDR3, the DNA is TGTGCCAGCATAGCGGGAGCGGACACCGGGGAGCTGTTTTTT.

The chain is built from TRBV5-1 and TRBJ2-5, with D possibly matching TRBD2 (6 bases). This CDR3 is 14 amino acids long. Trimming pared 4 bases from V and 4 bases from J, leaving 14 bases between. The germline V gene has CDR1 SGHRS and CDR2 YFSETQ. CDR3 protein: CASSPRRGSETQYF. The CDR3 nucleotides are TGCGCCAGCAGCCCCAGGAGGGGATCAGAGACCCAGTACTTC.

This sequence joins TRBV5-1 and TRBJ2-3; possibly TRBD2 for D (6 bases). The V gene lost 0 bases and the J gene lost 4 bases, with 9 bases spanning the gap. Germline CDR1 SGHRS, CDR2 YFSETQ. The CDR3 is 14 amino acids. CDR3 DNA sequence: TGCGCCAGCAGCTTGGGCACTAGCCCAGATACGCAGTATTTT. Translation gives CASSLGTSPDTQYF. Together with reference TRBV5-1 and TRBJ2-3, the CDR3 gives the full variable domain: KAGVTQTPRYLIKTRGQQVTLSCSPISGHRSVSWYQQTPGQGLQFLFEYFSETQRNKGNFPGRFSGRQFSNSRSEMNVSTLELGDSALYLCASSLGTSPDTQYFGPGTRLTVL.

The chain links TRBV30 to TRBJ1-4; a possible D gene is TRBD1 (6 bases). CDR1 is GTSNPN, CDR2 SVGIG, per germline (reference sequence). Trimming took off 8 bases at V and 6 bases at J, with 13 bases between the two ends. The length of the CDR3 is 12 residues. The CDR3 loop is CARREGDEKLFF. The CDR3 nucleotides read TGTGCCCGCAGGGAGGGGGATGAAAAACTGTTTTTT. Full variable domain (remainder filled in from reference TRBV30 and TRBJ1-4): SQTIHQWPATLVQPVGSPLSLECTVEGTSNPNLYWYRQAAGRGLQLLFYSVGIGQISSEVPQNLSASRPQDRQFILSSKKLLLSDSGFYLCARREGDEKLFFGSGTQLSVL.

The CDR3 here is CASSQPWDSLKYGYTF. CDR3 sequence (DNA): TGCGCCAGCAGCCAGCCTTGGGACAGCCTAAAGTATGGCTACACCTTC. V and J are TRBV4-1 and TRBJ1-2, with 7 nucleotides matching TRBD1. There are 16 residues in the CDR3. V gave up 3 bases and J gave up 5 bases; unmatched junction bases: 12. CDR1 and CDR2 from the germline V gene are MGHRA and YSYEKL.

The chain recombines TRBV28 with TRBJ1-1; D not certain. The germline gives CDR1 MDHEN, CDR2 SYDVKM. V lost 6 bases and J lost 4, with 12 bases in between. CDR3 length: 13 amino acids. For the CDR3, the DNA is TGTGCCAGCAGCTATGGACGGGGCACTGAAGCTTTCTTT. It encodes CASSYGRGTEAFF.

The rearrangement uses TRBV4-1 and TRBJ2-7, with 10 bases fitting TRBD2. The CDR3 totals 16 residues. Germline values: CDR1 MGHRA, CDR2 YSYEKL. V trimming: 0 bases; J trimming: 4 bases; junction bases outside the gene matches: 6. In nucleotides, the CDR3 is TGCGCCAGCAGCCAAGAGGTCACTAGCGGGATGTACGAGCAGTACTTC. This sequence encodes CASSQEVTSGMYEQYF.

The chain employs TRBV4-2 and TRBJ2-1; 11 nucleotides agree with TRBD2. V lost 0 bases, J lost 9 bases, and 4 bases stayed unmatched. This CDR3 is 15 amino acids long. CDR1 and CDR2 from the germline V gene are LGHNA and YNFKEQ. The CDR3 loop reads CASSQDIAGGGEQFF. Written as DNA, the CDR3 is TGTGCCAGCAGCCAAGATATAGCGGGAGGGGGTGAGCAGTTCTTC.

V and J are TRBV5-4 and TRBJ2-7, with a possible D match to TRBD2 (5 bases). From germline, CDR1 is SGHNT and CDR2 YYREEE (reference sequence). V was pared by 0 bases and J by 3 bases, with 7 bases between. This CDR3 contains 13 residues. The CDR3 coding sequence is TGTGCCAGCAGCTTGGCCGGGGTCTACGAGCAGTACTTC. It translates to CASSLAGVYEQYF.

The rearrangement joins TRBV5-6 to TRBJ1-5; D gene unclear. This CDR3 is 15 amino acids long. The germline V gene has CDR1 SGHDT and CDR2 YYEEEE. V was trimmed by 0 bases and J by 0 bases, leaving 7 bases between them. This chain's CDR3 is CASSLGRYSNQPQHF. CDR3 bases: TGTGCCAGCAGCTTGGGCAGATATAGCAATCAGCCCCAGCATTTT.

The V call is TRBV15, the J call TRBJ2-1; 8 bases fit TRBD2. CDR1 and CDR2 (germline): LNHNV, YYDKDF (reference sequence). The trim removed 5 bases at V and 8 bases at J, leaving 11 bases unmatched. There are 15 residues in the CDR3. The DNA for the CDR3 is TGTGCCACCAGCTCTTTCCAGCGGGAGAACTATGAGCAGTTCTTC. It translates to CATSSFQRENYEQFF.

The rearrangement links TRBV2 to TRBJ1-1, with D possibly TRBD1 on 5 matching bases. The CDR3 totals 15 residues. Germline V gene sequence: CDR1 SNHLY, CDR2 FYNNEI. The V gene lost 7 bases and the J gene lost 0 bases, with 15 bases spanning the gap. CDR3 residues: CASTISKGMNTEAFF. The CDR3 DNA is TGTGCCAGCACGATCTCGAAGGGGATGAACACTGAAGCTTTCTTT.

As regards this clone: Within the sample, other DNA sequences also encode this same CDR3. The chain carries TRBV2 and TRBJ2-7; D might be TRBD2 (5 bases). The CDR3 loop spans 12 amino acids. The V and J ends lost 4 bases and 3 bases respectively, with 7 bases between them. The germline gives CDR1 SNHLY, CDR2 FYNNEI. CDR3 residues: CASSVEGYEQYF. The DNA of the CDR3 is TGTGCCAGCAGTGTAGAGGGCTACGAGCAGTACTTC. Full variable domain (rest looked up from reference TRBV2 and TRBJ2-7): EPEVTQTPSHQVTQMGQEVILRCVPISNHLYFYWYRQILGQKVEFLVSFYNNEISEKSEIFDDQFSVERPDGSNFTLKIRSTKLEDSAMYFCASSVEGYEQYFGPGTRLTVT.

The chain is built from TRBV25-1 and TRBJ1-1, with 8 nucleotides matching TRBD1. The junction had 6 bases not matched to a gene; V was cut back by 1 base and J by 8 bases. Germline CDR1 is MGHDK and CDR2 is SYGVNS. The CDR3 contains 14 residues. DNA of the CDR3: TGTGCCAGCAGTGAATTCGGAGGGACAGGAGAAGCTTTCTTT. It specifies CASSEFGGTGEAFF.

The chain carries TRBV28 and TRBJ1-1; D uncertain. With 2 bases removed from V and 6 bases from J, the gap between germline ends came to 10 bases. The CDR3 spans 13 residues. Germline V lookup: CDR1 MDHEN, CDR2 SYDVKM. CDR3 bases: TGTGCCAGCAGTTTACAGGAACCCCCTGAAGCTTTCTTT. Translation: CASSLQEPPEAFF. Variable domain in full (rest from reference TRBV28 and TRBJ1-1): DVKVTQSSRYLVKRTGEKVFLECVQDMDHENMFWYRQDPGLGLRLIYFSYDVKMKEKGDIPEGYSVSREKKERFSLILESASTNQTSMYLCASSLQEPPEAFFGQGTRLTVV.

The chain links TRBV18 to TRBJ1-3; D gene unclear. Germline CDR1 KGHSH, CDR2 LQKENI. The CDR3 sequence is 14 residues long. Deletions cut 6 bases from V and 2 bases from J, with 11 bases between. CDR3 loop: CASSPAGTGNTIYF. CDR3 nucleotide sequence: TGTGCCAGCTCCCCGGCGGGGACTGGAAACACCATATATTTT.

The rearrangement joins TRBV5-8 to TRBJ2-5, with TRBD1 matching over 7 bases. Looked up from germline, CDR1 is SGHTS and CDR2 is YDEGEE. This CDR3 comprises 16 residues. V trimming: 3 bases; J trimming: 5 bases; junction bases outside the gene matches: 13. CDR3 DNA: TGTGCCAGCAGCTCTGTAGGGACAGTGATAACGGAGACCCAGTACTTC. Translated, it gives CASSSVGTVITETQYF. The whole variable domain, remainder taken from reference TRBV5-8 and TRBJ2-5, is EAGVTQSPTHLIKTRGQQATLRCSPISGHTSVYWYQQALGLGLQFLLWYDEGEERNRGNFPPRFSGRQFPNYSSELNVNALELEDSALYLCASSSVGTVITETQYFGPGTRLLVL.

The V gene is TRBV6-5, the J gene TRBJ2-2; 7 nucleotides match TRBD2. Germline CDR1 and CDR2: MNHEY and SVGAGI. This CDR3 spans 15 amino acids. Losses at the gene ends were 4 bases for V and 0 bases for J; bases not matched to a gene: 2. The CDR3 DNA is TGTGCCAGCAGTTCTAGCGGCTCGAACACCGGGGAGCTGTTTTTT. Encoded protein: CASSSSGSNTGELFF.